These 7 T cell receptor beta chains came from one sample sequenced in a study of blood T cell repertoires in COVID-19. This table comes from immunoSEQ multiplex PCR, and its TCRdb copy is limited to in-frame clones, with some not included. Here the sample spans tens of thousands of clones, around four fifths being singletons. Sequenced: peripheral blood. These receptors originate from a woman in her forties or fifties with active or convalescent COVID-19.

DNA of the CDR3: TGCGCCAGCAGCCTAGGGACTAGCGGGAGCAATGAGCAGTTCTTC. It yields the protein CASSLGTSGSNEQFF. The chain recombines TRBV5-1 with TRBJ2-1, with TRBD2 identical over 14 bases. V lost 4 bases and J lost 6; bases outside the gene matches: 3. Germline CDR1 is SGHRS and CDR2 is YFSETQ. The CDR3 spans 15 residues.

J is TRBJ2-1 and V is TRBV30; a possible D gene is TRBD1 (5 bases). V lost 0 bases and J lost 6, with 15 bases in between. The germline V gene encodes CDR1 GTSNPN and CDR2 SVGIG (reference sequence). There are 15 residues in the CDR3. The CDR3 nucleotides read TGTGCCTGGAGTGTACTGGGGCCAAGCCTCAATGAGCAGTTCTTC. This translates into CAWSVLGPSLNEQFF.

The table lists this clone with a count of one. The V and J genes are TRBV27 and TRBJ2-3; 7 nucleotides line up with TRBD2. In germline, CDR1 is MNHEY, CDR2 SMNVEV (reference sequence). The CDR3 spans 14 residues. The V segment lost 2 bases and the J segment 1 base; nucleotides outside the gene matches: 0. As DNA, the CDR3 is TGTGCCAGCAGTTTAACTAGCGGCACAGATACGCAGTATTTT. Encoded protein: CASSLTSGTDTQYF.

The rearrangement uses TRBV11-2 and TRBJ2-5; tentative D call: TRBD1 (6 bases). This CDR3 is 14 amino acids long. Trimming removed 3 bases at V and 5 bases at J, with 13 bases between. Germline values: CDR1 SGHAT, CDR2 FQNNGV. The CDR3 loop is CASSFARGAETQYF. For the CDR3, the DNA is TGTGCCAGCAGCTTCGCCAGGGGTGCGGAGACCCAGTACTTC.

The chain has TRBV5-6 and TRBJ1-3; unclear D gene. Trimming took 0 bases from V and 0 from J, leaving 7 bases between them. The CDR3 covers 15 residues. Germline V gene data show CDR1 as SGHDT and CDR2 as YYEEEE. The CDR3 DNA reads as TGTGCCAGCAGCTTGGACAGTTTCTCTGGAAACACCATATATTTT. Translated, it gives CASSLDSFSGNTIYF.

The CDR3 DNA is TGTGCCTGGAGTAGGAAACAGGGGGTGCACAATGAGCAGTTCTTC. Translating gives CAWSRKQGVHNEQFF. V usage is TRBV30 and J usage is TRBJ2-1; 8 bases are shared with TRBD1. Germline V CDR1 and CDR2: GTSNPN, SVGIG (reference sequence). This CDR3 has 15 residues. V lost 2 bases, J lost 5 bases, and 8 bases stayed unmatched.

This clone was detected once. The junction departs from germline at one end; a sequencing error may be responsible. V gene TRBV6-1 combines with J gene TRBJ2-7; D possibly uses TRBD1 or TRBD2 (6 bases each). This CDR3 region has 14 residues. Germline loops: CDR1 MNHNS, CDR2 SASEGT. The CDR3 bases are TGTGCCAGCAGAGAAGGGGGGCCCTCCTACGAGCAGTACTTC. Its translation is CASREGGPSYEQYF.